The T cell receptor beta chain described here comes from a study of cytomegalovirus exposure and HLA in healthy donors. The overall study: Genetic ancestry analysis placed around four fifths of the 300 to 500 donors that were genotyped in the Caucasian-associated cluster.

The CDR3 covers 16 residues. The junction had 9 bases not matched to a gene; V was cut back by 3 bases and J by 7 bases. Per the germline V gene, CDR1 is MDHEN and CDR2 is SYDVKM. PCR involved 60 Vbeta and 13 Jbeta primers. The method was immunoSEQ multiplex PCR; TCRdb's version includes in-frame clones alone and lacks a portion of them. The repertoire includes 200,000 to 250,000 clones, 85% to 90% of them detected once, and over 1% sits in the top ten. This receptor was identified in a human donor in good health. Specimen: PBMCs. The chain combines TRBV28 with TRBJ2-1, with TRBD2 identical over 10 bases. The CDR3 region is CASSLSSGRRGNEQFF. CDR3 bases: TGTGCCAGCAGTTTGAGTAGCGGGAGGAGGGGAAATGAGCAGTTCTTC.